This T cell receptor (beta chain) was identified in a study of CD8+ T cells in alopecia areata. It was cDNA, reverse transcribed from extracted RNA, that served as the sequencing template. Some clones are missing from TCRdb's copy, which holds only in-frame ones; the method was immunoSEQ multiplex PCR. The sample holds approximately 58,000 clones, about 40% seen once. With 6 bases clipped from V and 1 base from J, the junction kept 8 bases outside the gene matches. This CDR3 has 18 amino acids. Germline CDR1 and CDR2: LNHDA and SQIVND (reference sequence). Sample: NKG2D-low CD8+ T cells sorted from blood. This TCR derives from a human donor with alopecia areata. This chain connects TRBV19 to TRBJ2-1; 14 bases agree with TRBD2. CDR3 bases: TGTGCCAGTAGGCTGGGACTAGCGGGAGTCGGGTCCTACAATGAGCAGTTCTTC. This codes for CASRLGLAGVGSYNEQFF.